Given below is one T cell receptor beta chain in context. Trimming cost V 5 bases and J 4 bases; bases outside gene matches: 6. CDR3 length: 15 amino acids. The germline CDR1 and CDR2 sequences are MRHNA and SNTAGT. This record belongs to a study of T-cell memory formation after mild COVID-19. Each CDR3 protein gets one entry after TCRdb re-called the 5' RACE reads with MiXCR. This table holds about 470,000 distinct CDR3 sequences, around a quarter found once. The sequenced sample consisted of PBMCs or a T cell subset sorted from them (not recorded which). This chain uses TRBV6-4 with TRBJ2-7; TRBD2 aligns across 12 bases. The clonotype was recovered from an adult woman who had mild COVID-19 (a few samples of this study predate the infection). Cell type and time point are not known. The CDR3 sequence is CASSLLAGGKYEQYF. The CDR3 DNA reads TGTGCCAGCAGTCTCCTAGCGGGAGGGAAATACGAGCAGTACTTC.